Listed here are 19 T cell receptor beta chains from one sample, sequenced in a study of siplizumab effects on memory and regulatory T cells. No antigens are known for them. Coculturing of the mixed lymphocyte reaction cells was performed at 37°C for approximately 6 days. Assay used: immunoSEQ multiplex PCR; TCRdb lists only in-frame clones, some missing. In the table there are approximately 20,000 clones, approximately 44% of which are singletons. Sequenced sample: CFSE-low (dividing) CD4+ T cells sorted from an allogeneic mixed lymphocyte reaction. These receptors all come from a human donor in good health; the cells came from an allogeneic mixed lymphocyte reaction. Some clones in this sample may be carry-over from other donors' samples.

The chain uses TRBV11-2 and TRBJ2-7; 9 bases are shared with TRBD1. The ends lost 5 bases at V and 0 bases at J; junction bases unmatched: 5. CDR1 is SGHAT, CDR2 FQNNGV, per germline. The CDR3 contains 15 residues. This CDR3 reads CASSARDRASYEQYF. The CDR3, as DNA: TGTGCCAGCAGCGCCCGGGACAGGGCCTCCTACGAGCAGTACTTC.

CDR3 region: CASSQLADEETQYF. CDR3 sequence (DNA): TGCGCCAGCAGTCAATTAGCGGACGAAGAGACCCAGTACTTC. The V and J genes are TRBV23-1 and TRBJ2-5; a weak D match, TRBD2 (6 bases). TRBV23-1 carries the ORF label, with uncertain function. The CDR3 totals 14 residues. V lost 1 base to trimming and J lost 3 bases, with 9 bases between them.

This clone turned up a few times. The chain employs TRBV5-1 and TRBJ1-2; weak D call: TRBD1 (6 bases). Germline assignment: CDR1 SGHRS and CDR2 YFSETQ. The CDR3 extends over 17 amino acids. V shed 0 bases and J shed 2 bases, with 17 bases lying between them. The CDR3: CASSLASFGGPNYGYTF. The DNA for the CDR3 is TGCGCCAGCAGCTTGGCGTCTTTTGGGGGCCCCAACTATGGCTACACCTTC.

As concerns this clone: Sequence at one end of the junction differs from germline and may be a read error. The genes are TRBV6-1 and TRBJ1-2; D call uncertain. CDR1 is MNHNS and CDR2 is SASEGT in the germline V gene. The CDR3 has 11 residues. As DNA, the CDR3 is TGTGCCACCAGTTATAACTATGGCTACACCTTC. Translated, it gives CATSYNYGYTF.

This chain joins TRBV19 and TRBJ1-6, with 7 nucleotides matching TRBD1. The CDR3 is 17 residues long. Germline assignment: CDR1 LNHDA and CDR2 SQIVND (reference sequence). V shed 4 bases and J 17 bases; nucleotides not matched to a gene: 23. This CDR3 reads CASSSPQEGALIHPFHF. Written as DNA, the CDR3 is TGTGCCAGTAGTAGCCCCCAGGAGGGGGCACTAATTCACCCCTTCCACTTT.

This clone was counted between two and nine times. In nucleotides, the CDR3 is TGTGCCAGCAGTGAAGCCCATGGGCTAGCGGGTCGCACAGATACGCAGTATTTT. Its translation: CASSEAHGLAGRTDTQYF. The gene calls are TRBV6-1 and TRBJ2-3, with TRBD2 identical over 8 bases. V was clipped by 0 bases and J by 1 base; unmatched bases: 9. CDR3 length: 18 residues. Germline V gives CDR1 MNHNS, CDR2 SASEGT.

The CDR3 sequence: CASSLGGQGDWDTQYF. The CDR3 DNA follows: TGTGCCAGCAGCTTAGGCGGGCAGGGGGATTGGGATACGCAGTATTTT. V and J are TRBV11-2 and TRBJ2-3, with 7 positions matching TRBD1. Germline V gene data show CDR1 as SGHAT and CDR2 as FQNNGV. Trimming cost V 1 base and J 6 bases; bases outside gene matches: 10. The CDR3 is 16 residues long.

The V and J genes are TRBV6-6 and TRBJ2-5; 7 bases line up with TRBD1. V lost 1 base, J lost 2 bases, and 1 base stayed unmatched. Germline CDR1 MNHNY, CDR2 SVGAGI (reference sequence). The CDR3 runs to 14 residues. This chain's CDR3 is CASSYWDSQETQYF. In DNA, the CDR3 is TGTGCCAGCAGTTACTGGGACAGTCAAGAGACCCAGTACTTC.

The chain is built from TRBV18 and TRBJ1-2, with 9 bases fitting TRBD1. Germline CDR1 KGHSH, CDR2 LQKENI. Trimming cost V 2 bases and J 6 bases; bases outside gene matches: 4. This CDR3 is 14 amino acids long. The CDR3 region has the DNA TGTGCCAGCTCACCAGATAACAGGGGGCATGGCTACACCTTC. This sequence encodes CASSPDNRGHGYTF.

The chain is built from TRBV10-3 and TRBJ1-2; D remains unclear. The V gene's germline CDR1 is ENHRY and CDR2 SYGVKD. Trimming left V 3 bases short and J 7 bases short, with 12 bases between. The CDR3 runs to 13 residues. The CDR3 nucleotides are TGTGCCATCAGTGAACAAGGAAGAGTTGGCTACACCTTC. It yields the protein CAISEQGRVGYTF.

This chain connects TRBV2 to TRBJ1-2; no reliable D call. CDR1 is SNHLY, CDR2 FYNNEI, per germline. Trimming took off 4 bases at V and 8 bases at J, with 14 bases between the two ends. CDR3 length: 13 amino acids. CDR3 DNA sequence: TGTGCCAGCAGTGCAAACGGAATACGGGGCTACACCTTC. Its translation: CASSANGIRGYTF.

V and J are TRBV7-9 and TRBJ1-2; TRBD1 aligns across 7 bases. After removal of 5 bases from V and 6 bases from J, the junction contained 9 bases not matched to a gene. Per the germline V gene, CDR1 is SEHNR and CDR2 is FQNEAQ (reference sequence). This CDR3 spans 14 amino acids. CDR3 amino acids: CASSPRATGNGYTF. CDR3 in DNA: TGTGCCAGCAGCCCGAGAGCGACAGGGAATGGCTACACCTTC.

The chain couples TRBV7-2 to TRBJ2-3; 10 nucleotides match TRBD2. Trimming took 5 bases from V and 5 from J; bases not matched to a gene: 7. CDR1 and CDR2 from the germline V gene are SGHTA and FQGNSA. The CDR3 is 15 amino acids. The CDR3 is CASSAPGLAKDTQYF. In DNA, the CDR3 is TGTGCCAGCAGCGCGCCGGGACTAGCGAAAGATACGCAGTATTTT.

This chain connects TRBV27 to TRBJ2-1; TRBD1 is a possible D gene (6 bases). The CDR3 extends over 15 amino acids. CDR1 is MNHEY, CDR2 SMNVEV, per germline (reference sequence). Trimming removed 5 bases from V and 0 bases from J, with 11 bases in between. The CDR3 sequence: CASSPGVPSYNEQFF. The CDR3 DNA is TGTGCCAGCAGTCCAGGGGTCCCCTCCTACAATGAGCAGTTCTTC.

This clone is labeled as medium-sized. This chain uses TRBV19 with TRBJ1-1, with 9 positions matching TRBD1. Germline V gene data show CDR1 as LNHDA and CDR2 as SQIVND (reference sequence). Trimming took 7 bases from V and 4 from J; bases not matched to a gene: 10. The CDR3 is made up of 15 amino acids. The CDR3 region is CASTYPGTGPTEAFF. The CDR3 nucleotides read TGTGCCAGTACTTACCCCGGGACAGGGCCCACTGAAGCTTTCTTT.

The V call is TRBV11-1, the J call TRBJ2-1; no reliable D call. V was cut by 0 bases and J by 8 bases, with 2 bases left in between. CDR1 and CDR2 (germline): SGHAT, FQDESV (reference sequence). The CDR3 is 11 residues long. CDR3 coding DNA: TGTGCCAGCAGCTTAGCCGATGAGCAGTTCTTC. Translated: CASSLADEQFF.

The DNA for the CDR3 is TGTGCCACCTCCTTAGAAGCGGGAGTCGGCAATGAGCAGTTCTTC. As protein: CATSLEAGVGNEQFF. The genes are TRBV6-4 and TRBJ2-1, with 8 bases identical to TRBD2. The germline V gene encodes CDR1 MRHNA and CDR2 SNTAGT. CDR3 length: 15 amino acids. The trim removed 10 bases at V and 6 bases at J, leaving 14 bases unmatched.

V and J are TRBV7-8 and TRBJ2-5; 9 bases align to TRBD1. With V trimmed by 5 bases and J by 2 bases, 9 bases remained unmatched. From germline, CDR1 is SGHVS and CDR2 FQNEAQ. The CDR3 has 16 residues. DNA of the CDR3: TGTGCCAGCAGCCCCTGGGGGACAGGGCGACAAGAGACCCAGTACTTC. Its protein product is CASSPWGTGRQETQYF.

This chain connects TRBV7-9 to TRBJ1-3, with D perhaps matching TRBD1 (5 bases). The CDR3 spans 15 residues. Germline V gives CDR1 SEHNR, CDR2 FQNEAQ (reference sequence). The V gene lost 3 bases and the J gene lost 4 bases, with 13 bases spanning the gap. CDR3 amino acids: CASSLGDARGNTIYF. Written as DNA, the CDR3 is TGTGCCAGCAGCTTGGGGGACGCCCGCGGAAACACCATATATTTT.